A selection of T cell receptor beta chains follows, all from one sample in a study of memory CD4+ T cells and cytomegalovirus serostatus. Measured with immunoSEQ multiplex PCR; TCRdb has only the in-frame clones, and not every one. Among some 57,000 clones listed, 70% to 85% were seen once. The sample consisted of memory CD4+ T cells from blood. Receptor source: an adult in good health and CMV-seronegative. Both conserved end residues are part of each CDR3. The order of the fields is V gene, CDR3 length, J gene, CDR3 protein.

TRBV29-1,19,TRBJ2-4,CSALSGTSGGPLAKNIQYF
TRBV7-2,15,TRBJ2-1,CASSLAGSSYNEQFF
TRBV5-4,15,TRBJ1-4,CASSLAGQDYEKLFF
TRBV6-4,14,TRBJ1-4,CASSLQGEEEKLFF
TRBV5-1,15,TRBJ1-1,CASSLITGAATEAFF
TRBV2,13,TRBJ1-5,CASSENMQRPQHF
TRBV28,17,TRBJ2-3,CASSSTGWATSTDTQYF
TRBV5-1,13,TRBJ2-1,CASSLFGREEQFF
TRBV6-5,12,TRBJ2-1,CASGGHQNEQFF
TRBV10-3,12,TRBJ1-5,CAISESTQPQHF
TRBV4-1,17,TRBJ2-3,CASSQDESGGILNTQYF
TRBV19,15,TRBJ1-1,CASSIAGVRSTEAFF
TRBV19,13,TRBJ2-7,CASSIGPHYEQYF
TRBV29-1,12,TRBJ2-1,CSVGSSYNEQFF
TRBV19,14,TRBJ2-1,CASKGRAGRNEQFF
TRBV28,15,TRBJ1-4,CASSLGGAEGVKLFF
TRBV28,11,TRBJ2-1,CASSSSYEQFF
TRBV2,15,TRBJ1-6,CASSDDTWADSPLHF